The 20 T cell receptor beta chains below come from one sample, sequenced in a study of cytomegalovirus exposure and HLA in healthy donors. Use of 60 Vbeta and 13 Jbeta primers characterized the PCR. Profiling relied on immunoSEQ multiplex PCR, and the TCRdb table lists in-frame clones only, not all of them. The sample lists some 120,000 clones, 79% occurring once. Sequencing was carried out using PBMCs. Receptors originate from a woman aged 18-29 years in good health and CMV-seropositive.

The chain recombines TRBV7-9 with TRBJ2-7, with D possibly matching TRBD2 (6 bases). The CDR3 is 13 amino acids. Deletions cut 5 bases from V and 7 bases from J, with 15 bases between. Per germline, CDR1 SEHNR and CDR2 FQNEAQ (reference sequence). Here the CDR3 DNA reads TGTGCCAGCAGCCCCCTCGGGGGAATTGAGCAGTACTTC. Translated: CASSPLGGIEQYF.

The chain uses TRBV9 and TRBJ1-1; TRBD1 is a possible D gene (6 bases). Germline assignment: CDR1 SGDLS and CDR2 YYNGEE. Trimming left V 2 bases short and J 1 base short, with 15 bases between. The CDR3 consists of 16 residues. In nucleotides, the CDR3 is TGTGCCAGCAGCGTTGATCCAAGACAGGAGAACACTGAAGCTTTCTTT. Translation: CASSVDPRQENTEAFF.

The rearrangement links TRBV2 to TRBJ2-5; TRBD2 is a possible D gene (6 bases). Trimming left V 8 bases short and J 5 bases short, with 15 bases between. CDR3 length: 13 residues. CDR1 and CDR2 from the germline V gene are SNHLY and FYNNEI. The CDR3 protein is CASGGTDAETQYF. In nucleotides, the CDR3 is TGTGCCAGCGGAGGGACTGACGCGGAGACCCAGTACTTC.

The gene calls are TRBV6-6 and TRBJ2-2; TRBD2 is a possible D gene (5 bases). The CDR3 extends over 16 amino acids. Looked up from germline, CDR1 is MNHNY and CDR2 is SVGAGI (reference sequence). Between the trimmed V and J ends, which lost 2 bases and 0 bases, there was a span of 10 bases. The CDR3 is CASSYNGVANTGELFF. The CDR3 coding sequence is TGTGCCAGCAGTTACAACGGGGTGGCGAACACCGGGGAGCTGTTTTTT.

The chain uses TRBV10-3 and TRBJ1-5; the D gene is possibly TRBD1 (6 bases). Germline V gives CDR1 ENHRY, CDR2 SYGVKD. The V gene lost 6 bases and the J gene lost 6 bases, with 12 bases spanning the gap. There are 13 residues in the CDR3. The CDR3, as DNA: TGTGCCATCAGCGAGGGGGGCGGTCAGCCCCAGCATTTT. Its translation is CAISEGGGQPQHF.

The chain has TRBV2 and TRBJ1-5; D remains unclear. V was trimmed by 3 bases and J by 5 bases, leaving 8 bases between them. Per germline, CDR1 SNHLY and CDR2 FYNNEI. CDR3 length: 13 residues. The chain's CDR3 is CASSDETHQPQHF. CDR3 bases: TGTGCCAGCAGTGATGAGACTCATCAGCCCCAGCATTTT.

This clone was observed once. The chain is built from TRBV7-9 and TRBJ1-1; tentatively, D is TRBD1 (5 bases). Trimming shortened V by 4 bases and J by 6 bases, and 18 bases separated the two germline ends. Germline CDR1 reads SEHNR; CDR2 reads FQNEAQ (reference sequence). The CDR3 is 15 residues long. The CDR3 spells CASSSGGAGWAEAFF. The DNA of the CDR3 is TGTGCCAGCAGCTCCGGCGGGGCGGGGTGGGCTGAAGCTTTCTTT.

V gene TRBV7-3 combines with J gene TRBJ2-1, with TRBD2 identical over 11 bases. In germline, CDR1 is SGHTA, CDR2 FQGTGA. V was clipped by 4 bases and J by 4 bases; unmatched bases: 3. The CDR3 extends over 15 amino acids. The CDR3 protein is CASSYRLAGYNEQFF. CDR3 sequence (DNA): TGTGCCAGCAGCTATAGACTAGCGGGATACAATGAGCAGTTCTTC.

The CDR3 bases are TGTGCCTTCGGAAGGGGGCAGAGTGAGCAGTTCTTC. The encoded protein is CAFGRGQSEQFF. V gene TRBV6-1 combines with J gene TRBJ2-1; 7 bases map to TRBD1. This CDR3 has 12 amino acids. Germline V gene lookup returns CDR1 MNHNS and CDR2 SASEGT. Trimming at V came to 11 bases and at J to 9 bases, leaving 10 bases not matched to a gene.

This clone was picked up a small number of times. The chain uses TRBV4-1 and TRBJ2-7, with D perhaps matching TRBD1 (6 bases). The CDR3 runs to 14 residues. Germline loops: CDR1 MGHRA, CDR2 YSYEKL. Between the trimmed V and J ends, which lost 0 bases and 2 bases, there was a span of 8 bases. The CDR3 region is CASSQDRDTYEQYF. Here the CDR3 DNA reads TGCGCCAGCAGCCAAGACAGGGACACCTACGAGCAGTACTTC.

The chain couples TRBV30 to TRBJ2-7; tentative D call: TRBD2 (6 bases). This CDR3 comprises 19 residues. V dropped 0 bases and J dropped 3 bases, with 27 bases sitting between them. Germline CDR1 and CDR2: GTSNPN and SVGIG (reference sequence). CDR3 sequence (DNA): TGTGCCTGGAGTGTAATATTCCCAATGAGTAGCGGTGGCAGCTACGAGCAGTACTTC. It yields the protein CAWSVIFPMSSGGSYEQYF.

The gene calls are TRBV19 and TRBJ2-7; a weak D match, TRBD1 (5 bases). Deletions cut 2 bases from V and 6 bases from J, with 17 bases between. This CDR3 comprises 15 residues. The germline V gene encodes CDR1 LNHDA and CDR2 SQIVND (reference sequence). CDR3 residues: CASSISQANFFEQYF. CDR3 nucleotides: TGTGCCAGTAGTATATCACAGGCTAATTTTTTCGAGCAGTACTTC.

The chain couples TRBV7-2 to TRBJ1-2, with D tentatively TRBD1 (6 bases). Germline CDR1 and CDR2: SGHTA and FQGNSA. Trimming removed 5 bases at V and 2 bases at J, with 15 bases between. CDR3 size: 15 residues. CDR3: CASSPPTGSNYGYTF. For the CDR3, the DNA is TGTGCCAGCAGCCCACCGACAGGCTCAAACTATGGCTACACCTTC.

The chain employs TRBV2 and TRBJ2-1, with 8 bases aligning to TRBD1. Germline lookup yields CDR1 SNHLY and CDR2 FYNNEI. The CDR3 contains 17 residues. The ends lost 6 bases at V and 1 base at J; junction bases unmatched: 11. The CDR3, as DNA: TGTGCCAGCAGAGGTATCAAGGACAGGGCGTCCTACAATGAGCAGTTCTTC. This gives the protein CASRGIKDRASYNEQFF.

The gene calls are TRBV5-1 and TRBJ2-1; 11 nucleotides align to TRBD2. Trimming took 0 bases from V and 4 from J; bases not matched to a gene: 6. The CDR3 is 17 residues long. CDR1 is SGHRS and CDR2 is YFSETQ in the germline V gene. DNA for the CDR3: TGCGCCAGCAGCTTGGCGAGGACTAGCGGGCCGTACAATGAGCAGTTCTTC. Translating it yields CASSLARTSGPYNEQFF.

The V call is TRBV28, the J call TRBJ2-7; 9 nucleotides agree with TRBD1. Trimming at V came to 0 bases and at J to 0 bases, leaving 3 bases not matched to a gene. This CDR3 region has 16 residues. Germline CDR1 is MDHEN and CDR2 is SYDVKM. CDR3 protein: CASSLWDRGSSYEQYF. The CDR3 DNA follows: TGTGCCAGCAGTTTATGGGACAGGGGAAGCTCCTACGAGCAGTACTTC.

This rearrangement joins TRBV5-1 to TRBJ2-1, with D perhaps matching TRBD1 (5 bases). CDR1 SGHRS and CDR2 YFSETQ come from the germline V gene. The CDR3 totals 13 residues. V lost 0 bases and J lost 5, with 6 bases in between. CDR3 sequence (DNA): TGCGCCAGCAGCTTGGTAGGGGACAATGAGCAGTTCTTC. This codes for CASSLVGDNEQFF.

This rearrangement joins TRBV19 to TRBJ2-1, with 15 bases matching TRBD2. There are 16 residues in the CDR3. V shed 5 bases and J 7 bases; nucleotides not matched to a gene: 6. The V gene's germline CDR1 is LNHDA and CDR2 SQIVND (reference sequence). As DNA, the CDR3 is TGTGCCAGTAGTCGGACTAGCGGGGGGGTGAGGAATGAGCAGTTCTTC. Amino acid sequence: CASSRTSGGVRNEQFF.

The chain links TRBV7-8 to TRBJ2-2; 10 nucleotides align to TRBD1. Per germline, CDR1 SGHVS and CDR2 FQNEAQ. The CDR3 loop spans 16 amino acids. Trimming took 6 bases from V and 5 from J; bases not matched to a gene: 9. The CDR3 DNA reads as TGTGCCAGCAGTTCCATCGGGACAGGGGTGACCGGGGAGCTGTTTTTT. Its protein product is CASSSIGTGVTGELFF.

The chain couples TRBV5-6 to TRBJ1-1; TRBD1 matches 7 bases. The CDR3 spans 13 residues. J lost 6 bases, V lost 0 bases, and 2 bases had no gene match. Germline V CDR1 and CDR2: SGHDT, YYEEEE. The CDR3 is CASSLGQGAEAFF. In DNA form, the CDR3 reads TGTGCCAGCAGCTTGGGCCAGGGGGCTGAAGCTTTCTTT. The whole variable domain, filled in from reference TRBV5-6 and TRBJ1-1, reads DAGVTQSPTHLIKTRGQQVTLRCSPKSGHDTVSWYQQALGQGPQFIFQYYEEEERQRGNFPDRFSGHQFPNYSSELNVNALLLGDSALYLCASSLGQGAEAFFGQGTRLTVV.